This record looks at one T cell receptor beta chain sequence and its context. Its antigen is unknown. The data are from a study of shared clonotypes between healthy human individuals. CD4+ cells were split into CD45RA+ naive and CD45RA-negative memory subsets. Notes on the study in general: Incomplete sequencing of sorted subsets was indicated by rarefaction despite large depth. Read depth was anticipated to influence clonotype sharing among donors.

Across several immunoSEQ plates, the genomic DNA of each subset was split evenly. Profiled with immunoSEQ multiplex PCR; TCRdb holds only in-frame clones, not every one. The table has over 1.5 million clones, around 98% seen once. This clonotype was sampled from a young man in good health. Specimen: naive CD4+ T cells sorted from blood. Specified subset: CD45RA+ positively selected.

The chain's CDR3 is CASSRDRSHEQYF. The DNA for the CDR3 is TGTGCCAGCAGCCGGGACAGGTCCCACGAGCAGTACTTC. This chain connects TRBV7-9 to TRBJ2-7, with 8 bases matching TRBD1. CDR1 is SEHNR and CDR2 is FQNEAQ in the germline V gene (reference sequence). V was clipped by 5 bases and J by 5 bases; unmatched bases: 5. There are 13 residues in the CDR3.